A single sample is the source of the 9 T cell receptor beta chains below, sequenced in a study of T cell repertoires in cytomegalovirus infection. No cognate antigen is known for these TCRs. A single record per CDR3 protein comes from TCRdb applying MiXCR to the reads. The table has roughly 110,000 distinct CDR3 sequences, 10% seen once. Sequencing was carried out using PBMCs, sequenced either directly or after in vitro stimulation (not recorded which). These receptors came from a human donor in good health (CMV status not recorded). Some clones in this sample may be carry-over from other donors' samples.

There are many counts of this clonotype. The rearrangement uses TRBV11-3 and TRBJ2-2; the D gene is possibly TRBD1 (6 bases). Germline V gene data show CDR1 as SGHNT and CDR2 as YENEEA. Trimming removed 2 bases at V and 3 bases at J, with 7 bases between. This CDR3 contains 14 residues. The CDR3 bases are TGTGCCAGCAGCTTAAGACAGGACACCGGGGAGCTGTTTTTT. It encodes CASSLRQDTGELFF.

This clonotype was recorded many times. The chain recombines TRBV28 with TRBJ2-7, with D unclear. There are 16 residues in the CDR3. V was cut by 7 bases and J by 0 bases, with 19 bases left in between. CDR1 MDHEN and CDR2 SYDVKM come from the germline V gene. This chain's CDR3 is CASILSGRLSSYEQYF. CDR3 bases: TGTGCCAGCATACTCTCGGGCCGGCTGAGCTCCTACGAGCAGTACTTC.

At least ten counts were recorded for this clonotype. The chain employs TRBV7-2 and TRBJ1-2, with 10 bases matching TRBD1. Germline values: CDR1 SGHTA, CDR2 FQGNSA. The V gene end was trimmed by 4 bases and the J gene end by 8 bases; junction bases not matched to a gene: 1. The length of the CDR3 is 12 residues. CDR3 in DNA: TGTGCCAGCAGCTGGACAGGGGGAGGCTACACCTTC. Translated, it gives CASSWTGGGYTF.

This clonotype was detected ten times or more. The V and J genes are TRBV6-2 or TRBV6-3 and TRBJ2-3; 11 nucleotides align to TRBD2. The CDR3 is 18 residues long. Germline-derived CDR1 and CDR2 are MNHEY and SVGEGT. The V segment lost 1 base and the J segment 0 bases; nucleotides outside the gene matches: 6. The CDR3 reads CASSYWGLAVASTDTQYF. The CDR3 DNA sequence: TGTGCCAGCAGTTACTGGGGACTAGCGGTCGCTAGCACAGATACGCAGTATTTT.

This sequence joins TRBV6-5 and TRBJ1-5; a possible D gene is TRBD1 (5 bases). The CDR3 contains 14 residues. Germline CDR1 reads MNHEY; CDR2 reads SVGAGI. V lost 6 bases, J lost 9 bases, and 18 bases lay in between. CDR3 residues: CASSRTGTPSPQHF. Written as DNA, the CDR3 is TGTGCCAGCAGCCGTACCGGGACCCCTTCGCCCCAGCATTTT.

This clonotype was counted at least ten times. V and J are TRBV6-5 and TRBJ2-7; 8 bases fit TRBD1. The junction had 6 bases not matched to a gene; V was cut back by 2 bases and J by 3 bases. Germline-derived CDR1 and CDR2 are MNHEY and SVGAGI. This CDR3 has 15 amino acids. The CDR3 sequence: CASSYNRGEVYEQYF. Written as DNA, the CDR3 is TGTGCCAGCAGTTACAACAGGGGGGAAGTCTACGAGCAGTACTTC.

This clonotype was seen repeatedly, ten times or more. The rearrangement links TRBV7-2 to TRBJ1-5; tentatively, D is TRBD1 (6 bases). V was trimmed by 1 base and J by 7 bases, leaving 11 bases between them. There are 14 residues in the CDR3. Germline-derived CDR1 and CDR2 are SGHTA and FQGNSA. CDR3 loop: CASSLGGGHQPQHF. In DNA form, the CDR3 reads TGTGCCAGCAGCTTAGGTGGGGGGCACCAGCCCCAGCATTTT.

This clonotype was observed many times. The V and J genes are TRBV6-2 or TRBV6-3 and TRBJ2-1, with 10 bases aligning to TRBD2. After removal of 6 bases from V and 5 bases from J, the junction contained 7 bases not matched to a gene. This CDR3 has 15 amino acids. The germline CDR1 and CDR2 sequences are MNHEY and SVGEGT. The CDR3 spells CASRPRTSGNNEQFF. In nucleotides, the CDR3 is TGTGCCAGCAGGCCTAGGACTAGCGGAAACAATGAGCAGTTCTTC.

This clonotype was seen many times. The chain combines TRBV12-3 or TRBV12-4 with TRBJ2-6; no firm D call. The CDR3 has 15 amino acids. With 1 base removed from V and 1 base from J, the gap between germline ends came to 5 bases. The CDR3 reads CASSLGPSGANVLTF. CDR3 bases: TGTGCCAGCAGTTTAGGCCCGTCTGGGGCCAACGTCCTGACTTTC.